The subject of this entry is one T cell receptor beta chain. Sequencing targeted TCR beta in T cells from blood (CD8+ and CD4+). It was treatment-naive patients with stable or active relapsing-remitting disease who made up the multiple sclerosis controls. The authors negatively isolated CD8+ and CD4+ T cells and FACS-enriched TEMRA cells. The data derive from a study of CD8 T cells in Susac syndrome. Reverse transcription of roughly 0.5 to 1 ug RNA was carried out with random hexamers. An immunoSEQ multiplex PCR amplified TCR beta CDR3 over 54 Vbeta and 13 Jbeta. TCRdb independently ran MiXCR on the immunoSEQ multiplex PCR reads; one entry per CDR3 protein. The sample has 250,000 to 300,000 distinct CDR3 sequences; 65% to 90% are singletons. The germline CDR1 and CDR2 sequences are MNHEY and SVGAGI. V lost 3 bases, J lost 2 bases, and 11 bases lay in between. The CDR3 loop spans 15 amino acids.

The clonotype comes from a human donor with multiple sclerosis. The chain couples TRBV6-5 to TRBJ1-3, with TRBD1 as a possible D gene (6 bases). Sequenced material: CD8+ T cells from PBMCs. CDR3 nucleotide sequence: TGTGCCAGCAGTTATCAGGGGAATCCTGGAAACACCATATATTTT. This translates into CASSYQGNPGNTIYF.